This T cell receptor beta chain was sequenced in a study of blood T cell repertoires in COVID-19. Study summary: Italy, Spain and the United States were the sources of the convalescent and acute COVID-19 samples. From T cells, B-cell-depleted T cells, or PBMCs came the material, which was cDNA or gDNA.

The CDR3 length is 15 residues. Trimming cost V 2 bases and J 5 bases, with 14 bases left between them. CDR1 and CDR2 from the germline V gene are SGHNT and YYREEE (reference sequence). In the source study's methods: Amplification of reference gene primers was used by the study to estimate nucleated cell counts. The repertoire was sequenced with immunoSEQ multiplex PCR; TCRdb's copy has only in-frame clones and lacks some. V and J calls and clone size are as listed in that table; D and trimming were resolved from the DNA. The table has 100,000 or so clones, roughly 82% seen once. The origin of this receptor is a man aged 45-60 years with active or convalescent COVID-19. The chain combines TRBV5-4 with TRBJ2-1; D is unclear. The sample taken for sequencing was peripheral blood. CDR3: CASSFGQAANNEQFF. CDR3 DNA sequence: TGTGCCAGCAGCTTTGGCCAGGCAGCTAACAATGAGCAGTTCTTC.